The T cell receptor (beta chain) described here comes from a study of OX40 agonist ivuxolimab in advanced cancers. Study-wide context: At 65% to 90% male, the cohort had a mean age of 60 years, ranging from about 23 to 79. Points from the study as a whole: Dosing at 0.1 to 3.0 mg/kg was accompanied by clonal expansion of CD4+ and CD8+ blood T cells by week 6. Low normalized T-cell clonal expansion was additionally recorded for some nonresponders.

Comment on this clone: Its antigen is not identified.

Some clones are missing from TCRdb's copy, which holds only in-frame ones; the method was immunoSEQ multiplex PCR. In the table there are tens of thousands of clones, about 82% of which are singletons. The sampling schedule covered blood at baseline, cycle 4 day 1, and cycle 7 day 1. This CDR3 contains 14 residues. Germline CDR1 SGHNT, CDR2 YENEEA. The trim removed 5 bases at V and 10 bases at J, leaving 5 bases unmatched. The chain combines TRBV11-3 with TRBJ2-1; 13 nucleotides match TRBD2. This TCR came from an adult with an advanced solid tumor such as melanoma, head and neck, liver or kidney cancer. Source: CD4+ or CD8+ T cells sorted from blood, taken in a trial of the OX40 agonist ivuxolimab. CDR3 region: CASSRGLAGDEQFF. CDR3 DNA: TGTGCCAGCAGCCGTGGACTAGCGGGGGACGAGCAGTTCTTC.